A selection of T cell receptor beta chains follows, all from one sample in a study of Ad26.COV2.S vaccination and SARS-CoV-2 variants. Sequenced by immunoSEQ multiplex PCR; TCRdb stores in-frame clones only, minus some. The sample lists some 320,000 clones, about 85% occurring once. The source was peripheral blood, collected in a trial of Ad26.COV2.S vaccine versus placebo. The receptor source for this set is a person aged 18 to 65 who received the Ad26.COV2.S COVID-19 vaccine or a placebo. Each CDR3 is given with its conserved first and last residue. The D gene is left open where the match is weak. Expanded clones get a size class; other rows say once, few or many, or leave the size out.

cdr3_length,v_call,d_call,j_call,clone_size,cdr3_aa,cdr3_nt
13,TRBV2,.,TRBJ1-1,.,CASSGIRGTEAFF,TGTGCCAGCAGTGGGATTCGGGGCACTGAAGCTTTCTTT
15,TRBV18,.,TRBJ1-1,.,CASSQTPGQQIEAFF,TGTGCCAGCTCCCAAACACCGGGGCAGCAGATTGAGGCTTTCTTT
15,TRBV13,TRBD2,TRBJ2-1,.,CASSLTSGGVHEQFF,TGTGCCAGCAGCCTGACTAGCGGGGGGGTACATGAGCAGTTCTTC
13,TRBV14,.,TRBJ2-7,.,CASSFGRGYEQYF,TGTGCCAGCAGCTTTGGCAGGGGCTACGAGCAGTACTTC
13,TRBV5-4,TRBD1,TRBJ2-7,once,CASSPGQLGEQYF,TGTGCCAGCAGCCCGGGACAGTTGGGCGAGCAGTACTTC
16,TRBV11-1,.,TRBJ1-6,.,CASSSLHKSYNSPLHF,TGTGCCAGCAGCTCGCTACACAAATCCTATAATTCACCCCTCCACTTT
16,TRBV19,.,TRBJ2-5,.,CASSIWGLAAQETQYF,TGTGCCAGTAGTATCTGGGGATTAGCGGCCCAAGAGACCCAGTACTTC
15,TRBV28,.,TRBJ2-7,few,CASSLMARAPYEQYF,TGTGCCAGCAGTTTGATGGCCAGAGCGCCCTACGAGCAGTACTTC
16,TRBV3-1/TRBV3-2,.,TRBJ1-5,.,CASSQDLGGGDQPQHF,TGTGCCAGCAGCCAAGATCTGGGGGGCGGTGATCAGCCCCAGCATTTT
17,TRBV3-1/TRBV3-2,TRBD2,TRBJ2-1,.,CASSHGLQRGLYNEQFF,TGTGCCAGCAGCCATGGTCTCCAGCGGGGATTGTACAATGAGCAGTTCTTC
15,TRBV5-6,.,TRBJ2-7,.,CASSLVGGSSYEQYF,TGTGCCAGCAGCTTGGTGGGCGGCAGCTCCTACGAGCAGTACTTC
14,TRBV28,.,TRBJ2-2,.,CASRRDSRLGELFF,TGTGCCAGCAGGCGGGACAGTCGCCTCGGGGAGCTGTTTTTT
13,TRBV5-1,TRBD2,TRBJ2-3,.,CASSSLAGDTQYF,TGCGCCAGCAGTTCCCTAGCGGGAGATACGCAGTATTTT
17,TRBV28,.,TRBJ2-1,.,CASSLLVATSSYNEQFF,TGTGCCAGCAGTTTATTGGTAGCCACTAGCTCCTACAATGAGCAGTTCTTC
15,TRBV6-1,.,TRBJ2-1,.,CASSDGIQSYNEQFF,TGTGCCAGCAGTGACGGAATCCAGTCTTACAATGAGCAGTTCTTC
14,TRBV6-2/TRBV6-3,TRBD2,TRBJ2-7,.,CANSSMGLGYEQYF,TGTGCCAACAGCTCCATGGGACTAGGCTACGAGCAGTACTTC
14,TRBV27,.,TRBJ2-7,.,CASSFYGSVDEQYF,TGTGCCAGCAGTTTTTACGGGTCCGTGGACGAGCAGTACTTC
14,TRBV5-1,.,TRBJ2-3,.,CASSLGLAADTQYF,TGCGCCAGCAGCTTAGGGCTAGCTGCAGATACGCAGTATTTT
15,TRBV7-6,TRBD2,TRBJ2-1,many,CASSLALGRGGEQFF,TGTGCCAGCAGCTTAGCGTTGGGGAGGGGAGGTGAGCAGTTCTTC
15,TRBV2,TRBD1,TRBJ2-1,.,CASRRTGESYNEQFF,TGTGCCAGCAGACGGACAGGGGAATCCTACAATGAGCAGTTCTTC
16,TRBV19,TRBD1,TRBJ1-5,.,CASSMGVTGGNQPQHF,TGTGCCAGTAGTATGGGGGTGACAGGGGGGAATCAGCCCCAGCATTTT
14,TRBV19,.,TRBJ2-3,.,CASSSTGDTDTQYF,TGTGCCAGTAGTAGCACAGGAGACACAGATACGCAGTATTTT
17,TRBV21-1,.,TRBJ2-1,.,CASSKAPPRDSYNEQFF,TGTGCCAGCAGCAAAGCGCCTCCCCGGGACAGTTACAATGAGCAGTTCTTC
16,TRBV7-8,.,TRBJ2-7,few,CASSPFVGDGGYEQYF,TGTGCCAGCAGCCCCTTCGTTGGGGACGGTGGTTACGAGCAGTACTTC
14,TRBV6-5,.,TRBJ2-7,.,CASSYFGDSQRQYF,TGTGCCAGCAGTTACTTCGGAGACAGTCAAAGGCAGTACTTC
14,TRBV6-6,TRBD1,TRBJ2-5,.,CASSRGTGGETQYF,TGTGCCAGCAGTCGAGGGACAGGAGGGGAGACCCAGTACTTC
14,TRBV30,.,TRBJ2-7,.,CAWTVGLAFSEQYF,TGTGCCTGGACCGTCGGACTCGCTTTCTCAGAGCAGTACTTC
14,TRBV18,.,TRBJ1-1,.,CASSPGGWSTEAFF,TGTGCCAGCTCCCCCGGGGGCTGGAGCACTGAAGCTTTCTTT
15,TRBV5-8,.,TRBJ1-1,.,CASSFGAFGVLGAFF,TGTGCCAGCAGCTTTGGTGCCTTCGGTGTGCTAGGTGCTTTCTTT
15,TRBV23-1,.,TRBJ1-3,.,CASSQRRVSGNTIYF,TGCGCCAGCAGTCAGAGACGGGTCTCTGGAAACACCATATATTTT
12,TRBV28,.,TRBJ1-2,.,CASSLYLYGYTF,TGTGCCAGCAGTTTATACCTCTATGGCTACACCTTC
17,TRBV19,TRBD2,TRBJ2-5,.,CASSGTSVFLSAETQYF,TGTGCCAGTTCGGGGACTAGCGTTTTTTTATCAGCGGAGACCCAGTACTTC
13,TRBV7-2,.,TRBJ2-5,.,CASSLLRGETQYF,TGTGCCAGCAGCTTACTCAGGGGTGAGACCCAGTACTTC
15,TRBV7-3,TRBD1,TRBJ2-1,.,CASSLGQVPYNEQFF,TGTGCCAGCAGCTTAGGACAGGTCCCCTACAATGAGCAGTTCTTC
13,TRBV6-6,.,TRBJ1-5,.,CASRGGNIQPQHF,TGTGCCAGCAGAGGGGGTAACATCCAGCCCCAGCATTTT
15,TRBV23-1,.,TRBJ1-2,.,CALPRETGPPSGYTF,TGCGCTCTTCCACGGGAGACGGGCCCCCCCTCTGGCTACACCTTC
14,TRBV9,TRBD1,TRBJ1-5,.,CASSVGTGFQPQHF,TGTGCCAGCAGCGTAGGGACAGGGTTTCAGCCCCAGCATTTT